This is a list of T cell receptor beta chains from one sample in a study of blood T cell repertoires in COVID-19. Some clones are missing from TCRdb's copy, which holds only in-frame ones; the method was immunoSEQ multiplex PCR. In the table there are 130,000 or so clones, over 80% of which are singletons. The specimen sequenced was peripheral blood. These TCRs come from a human donor in a cohort sampled during active COVID-19. The conserved cysteine and the conserved F or W are not part of the CDR3 here. The D gene is left open where the match is weak. Expanded clones get a size class; other rows say once, few or many, or leave the size out.

size | J | V | D | CDR3
- | TRBJ2-7 | TRBV5-1 | TRBD2 | ASSLGSGLAPLRYEQY
few | TRBJ2-3 | TRBV9 | TRBD2 | ASSVLAGGTDTQY
once | TRBJ2-4 | TRBV5-3 | - | ARSRTTLAKNIQY
- | TRBJ1-5 | TRBV6-5 | - | ASTQGINQPQH
- | TRBJ2-1 | TRBV7-9 | TRBD2 | ASSSPDGTSRKGEQF
- | TRBJ1-2 | TRBV6-5 | - | ASSTTTNYGYT
- | TRBJ1-1 | TRBV19 | TRBD1 | ASSIWSYRGRGTEAF
- | TRBJ2-3 | TRBV7-9 | TRBD1 | ASSLRDRATDTQY
- | TRBJ1-4 | TRBV14 | - | ASSQVAGFNEKLF
- | TRBJ1-5 | TRBV2 | - | ASSLGGLKPQH
few | TRBJ2-7 | TRBV3-1/TRBV3-2 | TRBD1 | ASQRTGGEQY
- | TRBJ2-2 | TRBV7-2 | TRBD1 | ASSLVAGGLTGELF
- | TRBJ2-2 | TRBV7-8 | TRBD1 | ASSWRGQGADGELF
once | TRBJ2-7 | TRBV13 | TRBD2 | ASSPNSGRASYEQY
- | TRBJ2-1 | TRBV6-6 | TRBD2 | ASSPGLGLAGEKAYNEQF
few | TRBJ1-1 | TRBV12-5 | - | ASGLVTGSGRTEAF
- | TRBJ1-2 | TRBV5-4 | - | ASSSQGREGYGYT
- | TRBJ2-7 | TRBV25-1 | - | ASSVVADYEQY
- | TRBJ1-1 | TRBV15 | - | ATSRESPGGDTEAF
few | TRBJ1-5 | TRBV2 | - | ASSEGPVSYQPQH
- | TRBJ1-2 | TRBV7-2 | - | ASMTGGQRKLHGYT
- | TRBJ1-1 | TRBV6-6 | TRBD1 | ASSYEKTGDTEAF
- | TRBJ2-7 | TRBV11-2 | TRBD1 | ASSLRTGTGKGNEQY
- | TRBJ2-1 | TRBV2 | - | ASSAGGGNNEQF
- | TRBJ2-3 | TRBV7-3 | - | ASSPLLTSTDTQY
- | TRBJ2-7 | TRBV29-1 | TRBD1 | SVAGGPDRGQEQY
many | TRBJ2-7 | TRBV4-1 | TRBD2 | ASSTIAGLAGLV
- | TRBJ2-1 | TRBV29-1 | - | SVERLERNEQF
- | TRBJ1-1 | TRBV6-5 | TRBD1 | ASSYSDRGDTEAF
- | TRBJ1-1 | TRBV5-5 | - | ASSFGGQGTEAF
- | TRBJ2-4 | TRBV28 | - | ARGPNREAKNIQY
once | TRBJ2-2 | TRBV7-3 | - | ASSLTATGELF
- | TRBJ1-6 | TRBV18 | - | ASSPGTNSPLH
few | TRBJ2-7 | TRBV7-9 | - | ASSLDGDRGQY
- | TRBJ2-5 | TRBV19 | - | ASSSQPGQRETQY
- | TRBJ2-1 | TRBV5-1 | TRBD2 | ASSLMGLAGVQEQF
- | TRBJ2-2 | TRBV19 | TRBD2 | ASSSRTSARPNTGELF
once | TRBJ2-1 | TRBV18 | - | ASSPRAGNNEQF
once | TRBJ2-1 | TRBV4-2 | - | ASSQDRRAEYNEQF
- | TRBJ2-2 | TRBV6-2/TRBV6-3 | - | ASSPMSQTGELF
- | TRBJ2-7 | TRBV4-2 | - | ASSQVSLTYSYEQY
- | TRBJ2-3 | TRBV6-5 | - | ASSLAGILTDTQY
- | TRBJ2-7 | TRBV28 | TRBD2 | ASSLRGRARNEQY
- | TRBJ2-5 | TRBV4-3 | TRBD1 | ASSRSGQGAGETQY
- | TRBJ2-7 | TRBV7-9 | - | ASSSISYEQY
- | TRBJ1-1 | TRBV6-5 | - | ASIRALRDTEAF
- | TRBJ2-7 | TRBV28 | TRBD1 | ASRTAGTGKYEQY
- | TRBJ2-7 | TRBV19 | TRBD2 | ASSHRLAGRDEQY
- | TRBJ2-4 | TRBV30 | - | ASSAIHYRNIQY
once | TRBJ2-7 | TRBV14 | - | ASSSGRGPYEQY
- | TRBJ2-3 | TRBV7-9 | TRBD2 | ASDHTGGADTQY
- | TRBJ2-1 | TRBV7-3 | TRBD1 | ASSGNRGAHNEQF
once | TRBJ1-2 | TRBV5-1 | TRBD1 | ASSSSTGTNYGYT
- | TRBJ2-7 | TRBV9 | - | ASSVGPHYTGEQY
- | TRBJ2-3 | TRBV24-1 | - | ATSDPSQGAVGTQY
few | TRBJ1-1 | TRBV6-5 | TRBD1 | ASNRRRGLLSEAF